Following are 29 T cell receptor beta chains from one sample sequenced in a study of T cell changes during pregnancy in multiple sclerosis. Clones were read by immunoSEQ multiplex PCR, and TCRdb kept only the in-frame ones, dropping some. The sample consists of approximately 69,000 clones, 90% to 95% of them appearing once. Sequences were derived from CD4+ T cells from peripheral blood mononuclear cells, sampled in the third trimester of pregnancy. The source of these receptors is a female donor in good health, enrolled as a control in a pregnancy study.

The rearrangement uses TRBV18 and TRBJ2-3; D ambiguous. The germline V gene encodes CDR1 KGHSH and CDR2 LQKENI. V lost 3 bases to trimming and J lost 2 bases, with 9 bases between them. CDR3 size: 14 residues. CDR3 residues: CASSPEVSTDTQYF. The CDR3, as DNA: TGTGCCAGCTCACCTGAGGTCTCCACAGATACGCAGTATTTT.

The chain uses TRBV6-6 and TRBJ1-2, with D possibly being TRBD1 (5 bases). V lost 0 bases and J 10 bases, leaving 12 bases between the germline ends. This CDR3 is built from 13 residues. CDR1 is MNHNY, CDR2 SVGAGI, per germline (reference sequence). The CDR3 DNA sequence: TGTGCCAGCAGTTACTCCCGGGGGGTTGACTACACCTTC. It is translated as CASSYSRGVDYTF.

The chain recombines TRBV7-2 with TRBJ1-5, with 7 bases matching TRBD1. V lost 5 bases to trimming and J lost 2 bases; unmatched junction nucleotides: 6. Germline V CDR1 and CDR2: SGHTA, FQGNSA. The CDR3 has 15 residues. The CDR3 DNA is TGTGCCAGCAGCCCTCGGACAGGCGGCAATCAGCCCCAGCATTTT. It specifies CASSPRTGGNQPQHF.

The rearrangement uses TRBV15 and TRBJ2-1; TRBD2 matches 11 bases. CDR1 LNHNV and CDR2 YYDKDF come from the germline V gene (reference sequence). The CDR3 contains 18 residues. The ends lost 0 bases at V and 6 bases at J; junction bases unmatched: 10. The CDR3 reads CATSRDRAAGTSGNEQFF. The CDR3 DNA sequence: TGTGCCACCAGCAGAGATAGGGCAGCCGGGACTAGCGGCAATGAGCAGTTCTTC.

The chain has TRBV13 and TRBJ1-2; 8 bases line up with TRBD1. Unmatched junction bases numbered 13, after V lost 9 bases and J lost 1 base. Germline CDR1 reads PRHDT; CDR2 reads FYEKMQ (reference sequence). This CDR3 comprises 16 residues. CDR3 amino acids: CASIRQGLRFNYGYTF. CDR3 in DNA: TGTGCCAGTATCCGACAGGGGTTACGCTTTAACTATGGCTACACCTTC.

On this clone: Germline is not matched at one junction end, which may reflect a read error. V usage is TRBV7-7 and J usage is TRBJ2-5; D unclear. The germline CDR1 and CDR2 sequences are SSHAT and FNYEAQ (reference sequence). The CDR3 sequence is 13 residues long. DNA of the CDR3: TGTGCTAGCAGCTCCGACAAAATGGCGACCCAGTACTTC. It translates to CASSSDKMATQYF.

The J gene is TRBJ2-1, the V gene TRBV6-5; 12 nucleotides match TRBD2. The germline V gene has CDR1 MNHEY and CDR2 SVGAGI. The CDR3 loop spans 15 amino acids. Trimming cost V 5 bases and J 6 bases; bases outside gene matches: 5. CDR3: CASSTLAGGRNEQFF. CDR3 in DNA: TGTGCCAGCAGTACCCTAGCGGGGGGGCGCAATGAGCAGTTCTTC.

This rearrangement joins TRBV6-1 to TRBJ1-2; 9 nucleotides match TRBD1. CDR1 and CDR2 from the germline V gene are MNHNS and SASEGT. Trimming at V came to 11 bases and at J to 2 bases, leaving 12 bases not matched to a gene. The CDR3 has 15 residues. The CDR3 sequence is CAGRTGTGPNYGYTF. The DNA for the CDR3 is TGTGCCGGTAGGACCGGGACAGGGCCAAACTATGGCTACACCTTC.

The rearrangement joins TRBV19 to TRBJ2-3; possibly TRBD1 for D (5 bases). Trimming removed 5 bases at V and 7 bases at J, with 13 bases between. This CDR3 has 13 residues. Germline-derived CDR1 and CDR2 are LNHDA and SQIVND (reference sequence). This CDR3 is CASSEQTEHTQYF. The DNA of the CDR3 is TGTGCCAGTAGTGAACAGACAGAGCATACGCAGTATTTT.

The chain links TRBV5-5 to TRBJ2-3; the match to TRBD2 covers 8 bases. CDR3 length: 16 residues. J lost 2 bases, V lost 1 base, and 6 bases had no gene match. The germline V gene encodes CDR1 SGHKS and CDR2 YYEKEE (reference sequence). In DNA form, the CDR3 reads TGTGCCAGCAGCTTGCCTCGGGGGGGCATCACAGATACGCAGTATTTT. Translation gives CASSLPRGGITDTQYF.

The V call is TRBV4-2, the J call TRBJ2-1; 9 positions match TRBD2. CDR3 length: 17 residues. The junction had 7 bases not matched to a gene; V was cut back by 1 base and J by 3 bases. CDR1 is LGHNA, CDR2 YNFKEQ, per germline. The CDR3 region is CASSQGARTSVYNEQFF. CDR3 coding DNA: TGTGCCAGCAGCCAAGGGGCCCGGACTAGCGTCTACAATGAGCAGTTCTTC.

The J gene is TRBJ2-4, the V gene TRBV30; the D gene is possibly TRBD2 (6 bases). Germline values: CDR1 GTSNPN, CDR2 SVGIG (reference sequence). The CDR3 loop spans 15 amino acids. The ends were cut back, 0 bases at V and 1 base at J, with 10 bases in the middle. The CDR3 DNA reads TGTGCCTGGAGTGTACCGGGGAGGGCCAAAAACATTCAGTACTTC. Residues: CAWSVPGRAKNIQYF. The whole variable domain, filled in from reference TRBV30 and TRBJ2-4, reads SQTIHQWPATLVQPVGSPLSLECTVEGTSNPNLYWYRQAAGRGLQLLFYSVGIGQISSEVPQNLSASRPQDRQFILSSKKLLLSDSGFYLCAWSVPGRAKNIQYFGAGTRLSVL.

J is TRBJ2-5 and V is TRBV7-8; TRBD1 is a possible D gene (6 bases). CDR1 and CDR2 from the germline V gene are SGHVS and FQNEAQ. Trimming took off 5 bases at V and 5 bases at J, with 18 bases between the two ends. The CDR3 is 15 amino acids. In nucleotides, the CDR3 is TGTGCCAGCAGCCTCCTGACAGGAGCTGGTGAGACCCAGTACTTC. It specifies CASSLLTGAGETQYF.

The gene calls are TRBV30 and TRBJ2-1, with 14 nucleotides matching TRBD2. V was clipped by 3 bases and J by 6 bases; unmatched bases: 13. The CDR3 consists of 18 residues. CDR1 GTSNPN and CDR2 SVGIG come from the germline V gene (reference sequence). The CDR3: CAWSQSSGTSGGLNEQFF. In DNA form, the CDR3 reads TGTGCCTGGAGCCAAAGTTCCGGGACTAGCGGGGGCCTCAATGAGCAGTTCTTC.

This chain uses TRBV5-5 with TRBJ2-5; 7 nucleotides match TRBD1. Germline V gene sequence: CDR1 SGHKS, CDR2 YYEKEE (reference sequence). The CDR3 covers 15 residues. V was pared by 4 bases and J by 5 bases, with 11 bases of the junction left unmatched. Written as DNA, the CDR3 is TGTGCCAGCAGCACACTGACAGGGTTTCTTGAGACCCAGTACTTC. It codes for CASSTLTGFLETQYF.

The gene calls are TRBV11-3 and TRBJ2-6; 8 bases are shared with TRBD2. Germline trimming cut 6 bases from V and 0 bases from J; bases unmatched to any gene: 4. CDR1 and CDR2 (germline): SGHNT, YENEEA. CDR3 length equals 16 residues. CDR3 sequence: CASSPGGGSGANVLTF. The CDR3 DNA is TGTGCCAGCAGTCCCGGGGGGGGCTCTGGGGCCAACGTCCTGACTTTC.

The rearrangement joins TRBV7-3 to TRBJ2-1; D may be TRBD1 (6 bases). The CDR3 covers 13 residues. Germline-derived CDR1 and CDR2 are SGHTA and FQGTGA. Trimming took 5 bases from V and 9 from J, leaving 14 bases between them. CDR3: CASSPHRETEQFF. CDR3 DNA: TGTGCCAGCAGCCCGCACAGGGAAACTGAGCAGTTCTTC.

This chain connects TRBV7-9 to TRBJ2-2; D may be TRBD2 (6 bases). The CDR3 consists of 14 residues. Between the trimmed V and J ends, which lost 5 bases and 6 bases, there was a span of 13 bases. Germline loops: CDR1 SEHNR, CDR2 FQNEAQ (reference sequence). CDR3 DNA sequence: TGTGCCAGCAGCACCGCCACTAGCTCCGGGGAGCTGTTTTTT. Translation: CASSTATSSGELFF.

This chain uses TRBV6-4 with TRBJ1-1, with TRBD1 as a possible D gene (5 bases). Per germline, CDR1 MRHNA and CDR2 SNTAGT. The CDR3 sequence is 13 residues long. The V end was cut by 0 bases, the J end by 7 bases, with 9 bases between. The CDR3 sequence: CASSDSRQSEAFF. Written as DNA, the CDR3 is TGTGCCAGCAGTGACTCCAGACAGAGTGAAGCTTTCTTT.

The chain recombines TRBV6-5 with TRBJ2-1, with TRBD1 matching 9 bases. CDR1 is MNHEY and CDR2 is SVGAGI in the germline V gene. Losses at the gene ends were 6 bases for V and 8 bases for J; bases not matched to a gene: 11. CDR3 size: 15 residues. Here the CDR3 reads CASRKDRGIDYEQFF. The CDR3 nucleotides read TGTGCCAGCAGGAAAGACAGGGGGATAGATTATGAGCAGTTCTTC.

The rearrangement joins TRBV19 to TRBJ2-1; the D gene is possibly TRBD2 (6 bases). Germline V gene data show CDR1 as LNHDA and CDR2 as SQIVND (reference sequence). This CDR3 is built from 14 residues. The V gene lost 0 bases and the J gene lost 9 bases, with 12 bases spanning the gap. The DNA for the CDR3 is TGTGCCAGTAGTATAGATCTATCGGGGGTTGAGCAGTTCTTC. Its protein product is CASSIDLSGVEQFF. Together with reference TRBV19 and TRBJ2-1, the CDR3 gives the full variable domain: DGGITQSPKYLFRKEGQNVTLSCEQNLNHDAMYWYRQDPGQGLRLIYYSQIVNDFQKGDIAEGYSVSREKKESFPLTVTSAQKNPTAFYLCASSIDLSGVEQFFGPGTRLTVL.

The rearrangement joins TRBV5-6 to TRBJ1-1; D remains ambiguous. The germline V and J ends were trimmed by 0 bases and 0 bases, with 9 bases remaining between them. Germline CDR1 is SGHDT and CDR2 is YYEEEE. This CDR3 is 15 amino acids long. For the CDR3, the DNA is TGTGCCAGCAGCTTGGTTCGGAGAATGAACACTGAAGCTTTCTTT. Translating it yields CASSLVRRMNTEAFF.

This chain connects TRBV7-7 to TRBJ2-3; 8 bases line up with TRBD2. CDR3 size: 16 residues. V gave up 1 base and J gave up 1 base; unmatched junction bases: 4. Germline V CDR1 and CDR2: SSHAT, FNYEAQ (reference sequence). CDR3 nucleotide sequence: TGTGCCAGCAGCTTAGGGGCGGGGGGACGCACAGATACGCAGTATTTT. Protein: CASSLGAGGRTDTQYF.

The chain links TRBV5-1 to TRBJ1-3, with 8 bases that match TRBD1. Germline assignment: CDR1 SGHRS and CDR2 YFSETQ. The V segment lost 3 bases and the J segment 3 bases; nucleotides outside the gene matches: 5. The CDR3 covers 15 residues. CDR3 nucleotides: TGCGCCAGCAGCTCGAGGACAGGGAATGGAAACACCATATATTTT. This encodes CASSSRTGNGNTIYF.

This sequence joins TRBV18 and TRBJ1-1; 10 nucleotides agree with TRBD1. The CDR3 has 16 amino acids. Looked up from germline, CDR1 is KGHSH and CDR2 is LQKENI. V was clipped by 6 bases and J by 1 base; unmatched bases: 8. The CDR3 spells CASSPTTGGGNTEAFF. The DNA for the CDR3 is TGTGCCAGCTCCCCGACGACAGGGGGCGGGAACACTGAAGCTTTCTTT.

The chain joins TRBV19 to TRBJ2-1; the D gene is possibly TRBD1 (6 bases). CDR3 length: 13 amino acids. V was pared by 6 bases and J by 6 bases, with 12 bases between. The germline CDR1 and CDR2 sequences are LNHDA and SQIVND (reference sequence). CDR3 region: CASRLTGPNEQFF. In nucleotides, the CDR3 is TGTGCCAGTAGATTGACAGGTCCCAATGAGCAGTTCTTC. The full variable domain, completed using reference TRBV19 and TRBJ2-1, is DGGITQSPKYLFRKEGQNVTLSCEQNLNHDAMYWYRQDPGQGLRLIYYSQIVNDFQKGDIAEGYSVSREKKESFPLTVTSAQKNPTAFYLCASRLTGPNEQFFGPGTRLTVL.

This clone occurred a few times. This chain links TRBV7-9 with TRBJ1-6; no reliable D call. The germline V and J ends were trimmed by 2 bases and 5 bases, with 10 bases remaining between them. The V gene's germline CDR1 is SEHNR and CDR2 FQNEAQ (reference sequence). The CDR3 sequence is 15 residues long. CDR3 nucleotides: TGTGCCAGCAGCTTACGGGGATTGGATAATTCACCCCTCCACTTT. Protein sequence: CASSLRGLDNSPLHF.

The chain carries TRBV5-4 and TRBJ1-1; 12 bases are shared with TRBD1. Germline lookup yields CDR1 SGHNT and CDR2 YYREEE (reference sequence). This CDR3 comprises 14 residues. J gave up 9 bases and V 2 bases, and 5 bases lay outside the gene matches. The CDR3, as DNA: TGTGCCAGCAGCTTAGGGACAGGGGGCTCTAAAGCTTTCTTT. Its translation: CASSLGTGGSKAFF.

This chain uses TRBV6-4 with TRBJ2-1, with TRBD2 matching over 11 bases. The CDR3 totals 15 residues. V dropped 6 bases and J dropped 4; count of bases not matched to a gene: 5. The germline V gene encodes CDR1 MRHNA and CDR2 SNTAGT. The CDR3 protein is CASSHSGGAYNEQFF. The CDR3 DNA reads TGTGCCAGCAGCCATAGCGGGGGGGCGTACAATGAGCAGTTCTTC.